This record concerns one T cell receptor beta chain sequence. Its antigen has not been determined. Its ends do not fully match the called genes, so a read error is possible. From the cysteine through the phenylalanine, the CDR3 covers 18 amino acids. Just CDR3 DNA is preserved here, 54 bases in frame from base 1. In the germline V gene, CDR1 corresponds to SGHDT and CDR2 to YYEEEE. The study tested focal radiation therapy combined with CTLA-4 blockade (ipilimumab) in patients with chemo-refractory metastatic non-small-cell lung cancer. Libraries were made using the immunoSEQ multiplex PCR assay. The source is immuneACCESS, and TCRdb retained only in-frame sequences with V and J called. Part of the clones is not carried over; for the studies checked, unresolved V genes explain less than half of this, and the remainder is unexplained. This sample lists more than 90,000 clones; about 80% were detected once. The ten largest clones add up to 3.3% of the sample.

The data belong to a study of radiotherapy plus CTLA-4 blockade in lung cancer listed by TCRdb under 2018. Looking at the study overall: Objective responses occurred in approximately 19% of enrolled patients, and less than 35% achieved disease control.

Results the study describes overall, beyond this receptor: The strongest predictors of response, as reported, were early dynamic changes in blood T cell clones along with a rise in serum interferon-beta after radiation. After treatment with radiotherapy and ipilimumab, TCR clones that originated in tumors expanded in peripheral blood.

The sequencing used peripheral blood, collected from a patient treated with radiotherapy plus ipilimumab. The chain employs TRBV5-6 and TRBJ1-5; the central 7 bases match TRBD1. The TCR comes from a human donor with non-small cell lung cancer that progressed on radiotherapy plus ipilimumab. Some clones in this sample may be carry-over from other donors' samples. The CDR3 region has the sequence CASSLRDSGKISNQLQHF. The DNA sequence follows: TGTGCCAGCAGCTTGAGGGACAGCGGAAAGATTAGCAATCAGCTCCAGCATTTT. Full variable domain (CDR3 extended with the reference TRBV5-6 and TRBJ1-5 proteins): DAGVTQSPTHLIKTRGQQVTLRCSPKSGHDTVSWYQQALGQGPQFIFQYYEEEERQRGNFPDRFSGHQFPNYSSELNVNALLLGDSALYLCASSLRDSGKISNQLQHFGDGTRLSIL.